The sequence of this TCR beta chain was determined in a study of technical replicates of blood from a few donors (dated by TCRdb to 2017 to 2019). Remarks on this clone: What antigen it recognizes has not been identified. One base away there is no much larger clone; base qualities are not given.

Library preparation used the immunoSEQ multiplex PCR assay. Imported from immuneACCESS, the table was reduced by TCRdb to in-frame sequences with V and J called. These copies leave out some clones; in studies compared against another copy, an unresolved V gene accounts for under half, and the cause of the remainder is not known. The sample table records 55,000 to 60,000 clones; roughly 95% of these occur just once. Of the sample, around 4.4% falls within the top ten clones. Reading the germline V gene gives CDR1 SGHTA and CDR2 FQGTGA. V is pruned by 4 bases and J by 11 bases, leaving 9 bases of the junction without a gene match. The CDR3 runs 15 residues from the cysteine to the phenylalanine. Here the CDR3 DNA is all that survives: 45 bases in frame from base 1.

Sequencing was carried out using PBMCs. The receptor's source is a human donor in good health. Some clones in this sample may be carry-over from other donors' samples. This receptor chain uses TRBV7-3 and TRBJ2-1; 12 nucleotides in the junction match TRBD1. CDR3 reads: CASSSTGTGGAKQFF. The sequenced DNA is TGTGCCAGCAGCTCCACCGGGACAGGGGGCGCTAAGCAGTTCTTC.